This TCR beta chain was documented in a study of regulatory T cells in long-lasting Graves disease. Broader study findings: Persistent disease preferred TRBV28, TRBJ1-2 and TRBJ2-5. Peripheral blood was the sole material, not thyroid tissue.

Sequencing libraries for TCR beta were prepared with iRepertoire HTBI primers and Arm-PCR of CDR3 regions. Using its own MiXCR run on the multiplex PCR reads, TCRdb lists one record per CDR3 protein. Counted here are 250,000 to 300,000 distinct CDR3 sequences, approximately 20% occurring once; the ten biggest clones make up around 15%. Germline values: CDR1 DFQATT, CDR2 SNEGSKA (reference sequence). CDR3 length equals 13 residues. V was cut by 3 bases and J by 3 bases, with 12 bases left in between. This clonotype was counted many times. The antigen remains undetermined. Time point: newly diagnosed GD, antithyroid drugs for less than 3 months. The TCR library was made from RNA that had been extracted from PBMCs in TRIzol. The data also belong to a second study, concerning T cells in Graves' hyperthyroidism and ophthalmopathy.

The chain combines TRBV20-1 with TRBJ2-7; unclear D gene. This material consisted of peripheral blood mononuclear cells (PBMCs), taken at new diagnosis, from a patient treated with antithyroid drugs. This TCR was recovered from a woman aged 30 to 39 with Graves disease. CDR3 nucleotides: TGCAGTGCTAGCGGTCACAGATTCTACGAGCAGTACTTC. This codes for CSASGHRFYEQYF.